This TCR beta chain is from a study of blood T cells in healthy people across ages. Using a J-beta primer mix together with a sample-barcoded 5' primer, a second PCR was run for roughly 6 to 12 cycles. Using its own MiXCR run on the 5' RACE reads, TCRdb lists one record per CDR3 protein. The profile covers 780,000 or so distinct CDR3 sequences, with 20% to 25% appearing a single time and under 4% taken by the ten largest. These data were also reused for a study on T cells of mothers and their children.

Input material: blood. This clonotype was sampled from a boy younger than 18 in good health.

The CDR3 sequence is CASSYATGGGYTF. CDR3 bases: TGTGCCAGCAGTTACGCGACAGGGGGAGGCTACACCTTC. The chain uses TRBV6-5 and TRBJ1-2; 9 positions match TRBD1. With 2 bases clipped from V and 8 bases from J, the junction kept 3 bases outside the gene matches. This CDR3 comprises 13 residues. Per germline, CDR1 MNHEY and CDR2 SVGAGI.